The next 26 T cell receptor beta chains were all read from a single sample in a study of blood T cell repertoires in COVID-19. The repertoire was sequenced with immunoSEQ multiplex PCR; TCRdb's copy has only in-frame clones and lacks some. Here the sample spans 150,000 to 250,000 clones, about 80% being singletons. The source material was PBMCs or T cells enriched from blood (not recorded which). The receptors derive from a man aged 40-55 years who had recovered from COVID-19.

The gene calls are TRBV10-2 and TRBJ1-1, with unresolved D. The CDR3 covers 13 residues. Per the germline V gene, CDR1 is WSHSY and CDR2 is SAAADI. The V and J ends lost 3 bases and 2 bases respectively, with 7 bases between them. The CDR3 here is CASSDESNTEAFF. The DNA for the CDR3 is TGCGCCAGCAGTGACGAGTCAAACACTGAAGCTTTCTTT.

The rearrangement joins TRBV6-2 or TRBV6-3 to TRBJ1-2, with D possibly matching TRBD1 (5 bases). V was shortened by 5 bases and J by 7 bases, with 17 bases between the two germline ends. The CDR3 contains 14 residues. Germline CDR1 is MNHEY and CDR2 is SVGEGT. Here the CDR3 DNA reads TGTGCCAGCAGTCCCATCCCCGGGGGGACTGGCTACACCTTC. Encoded protein: CASSPIPGGTGYTF.

The J gene is TRBJ2-1, the V gene TRBV29-1, with 8 bases matching TRBD2. Germline V gene data show CDR1 as SQVTM and CDR2 as ANQGSEA. V was pared by 6 bases and J by 10 bases, with 29 bases of the junction left unmatched. The CDR3 is 19 residues long. CDR3 nucleotides: TGCAGCGTGCAACCGGGACTAGAGGGCCCGACCAGCTCCTACAGGGAGCAGTTCTTC. It translates to CSVQPGLEGPTSSYREQFF.

The chain combines TRBV5-1 with TRBJ2-7; D is perhaps TRBD1 (5 bases). V was shortened by 2 bases and J by 1 base, with 10 bases between the two germline ends. CDR1 and CDR2 from the germline V gene are SGHRS and YFSETQ. This CDR3 contains 14 residues. The CDR3 region is CASSLRSGSYEQYF. CDR3 DNA sequence: TGCGCCAGCAGCTTAAGGTCAGGGTCCTACGAGCAGTACTTC.

The genes are TRBV25-1 and TRBJ1-2; D unclear. The CDR3 has 12 amino acids. V lost 3 bases, J lost 7 bases, and 9 bases lay in between. CDR1 is MGHDK and CDR2 is SYGVNS in the germline V gene. The CDR3 sequence is CASSDLVSGYTF. CDR3 DNA sequence: TGTGCCAGCAGTGATCTAGTGAGTGGCTACACCTTC.

This clone was detected once. The rearrangement joins TRBV15 to TRBJ1-1; 10 bases are a match to TRBD1. The CDR3 is made up of 21 amino acids. Germline CDR1 is LNHNV and CDR2 is YYDKDF (reference sequence). The V segment lost 0 bases and the J segment 0 bases; nucleotides outside the gene matches: 16. CDR3 protein: CATSRDLRGTGEGSMNTEAFF. As DNA, the CDR3 is TGTGCCACCAGCAGAGACCTCAGGGGGACAGGGGAGGGTTCTATGAACACTGAAGCTTTCTTT.

Turning to this clone: Within the sample, other DNA sequences also encode this same CDR3. The chain combines TRBV5-6 with TRBJ1-1; D is perhaps TRBD1 (5 bases). Trimming stripped 4 bases from V and 7 bases from J, with 14 bases between. The germline gives CDR1 SGHDT, CDR2 YYEEEE. The CDR3 consists of 13 residues. The chain's CDR3 is CASSPGRGSEAFF. The CDR3 nucleotides are TGTGCCAGCAGCCCCGGAAGGGGCAGTGAAGCTTTCTTT.

This sequence joins TRBV5-1 and TRBJ2-2; 7 nucleotides align to TRBD1. The CDR3 has 14 residues. In germline, CDR1 is SGHRS, CDR2 YFSETQ. V was pared by 4 bases and J by 4 bases, with 4 bases of the junction left unmatched. CDR3: CASSTDRPTGELFF. The CDR3 nucleotides read TGCGCCAGCAGCACGGACAGGCCCACCGGGGAGCTGTTTTTT.

This chain links TRBV29-1 with TRBJ1-3; tentatively, D is TRBD1 (6 bases). Germline V gene sequence: CDR1 SQVTM, CDR2 ANQGSEA. This CDR3 is 13 amino acids long. Trimming pared 5 bases from V and 2 bases from J, leaving 10 bases between. The CDR3 bases are TGCAGCGTTCGAACAGGGACTGGAAACACCATATATTTT. Its protein product is CSVRTGTGNTIYF.

A few counts support this clone. V gene TRBV18 combines with J gene TRBJ1-2; 9 bases map to TRBD1. Germline CDR1 KGHSH, CDR2 LQKENI. The CDR3 sequence is 15 residues long. V was clipped by 2 bases and J by 5 bases; unmatched bases: 6. This CDR3 is CASSPMGQGLYGYTF. CDR3 bases: TGTGCCAGCTCACCAATGGGACAGGGACTTTATGGCTACACCTTC.

This clone was recorded only once. The chain couples TRBV4-2 to TRBJ1-2, with 8 bases aligning to TRBD1. The length of the CDR3 is 15 residues. V lost 0 bases to trimming and J lost 7 bases; unmatched junction nucleotides: 7. CDR1 is LGHNA and CDR2 is YNFKEQ in the germline V gene. The CDR3, as DNA: TGTGCCAGCAGCCAAGAAGGGAGACAGGGGTTTGGCTACACCTTC. This gives the protein CASSQEGRQGFGYTF.

The chain uses TRBV5-1 and TRBJ1-4; D might be TRBD1 (6 bases). Germline CDR1 and CDR2: SGHRS and YFSETQ. The CDR3 spans 17 residues. V gave up 5 bases and J gave up 0 bases, with 17 bases separating them. The CDR3 loop is CASRYNREGATNEKLFF. As DNA, the CDR3 is TGCGCCAGCAGATACAACAGGGAGGGAGCAACTAATGAAAAACTGTTTTTT. The full variable domain, completed using reference TRBV5-1 and TRBJ1-4, is KAGVTQTPRYLIKTRGQQVTLSCSPISGHRSVSWYQQTPGQGLQFLFEYFSETQRNKGNFPGRFSGRQFSNSRSEMNVSTLELGDSALYLCASRYNREGATNEKLFFGSGTQLSVL.

This clone was observed once. The V call is TRBV7-2, the J call TRBJ2-1; 7 bases agree with TRBD1. This CDR3 comprises 15 residues. The V gene end was trimmed by 5 bases and the J gene end by 6 bases; junction bases not matched to a gene: 10. Germline V gene lookup returns CDR1 SGHTA and CDR2 FQGNSA. The CDR3 DNA reads TGTGCCAGCAGCCGCACAGGGGTCGGGGCCAATGAGCAGTTCTTC. Its translation is CASSRTGVGANEQFF.

The chain employs TRBV4-1 and TRBJ1-2; TRBD1 might be the D (6 bases). From germline, CDR1 is MGHRA and CDR2 YSYEKL. The CDR3 has 16 residues. Deletions cut 3 bases from V and 4 bases from J, with 18 bases between. CDR3 loop: CASSHIYRDITYGYTF. The CDR3 coding sequence is TGCGCCAGCAGCCATATATACAGGGATATTACCTATGGCTACACCTTC.

V gene TRBV5-4 combines with J gene TRBJ1-2; 9 nucleotides match TRBD1. V gave up 3 bases and J gave up 6 bases; unmatched junction bases: 9. CDR1 and CDR2 from the germline V gene are SGHNT and YYREEE (reference sequence). The CDR3 has 15 residues. CDR3 in amino acids: CASSYVGDRDDGYTF. The CDR3 DNA is TGTGCCAGCAGCTACGTCGGGGACAGGGATGATGGCTACACCTTC. The variable domain in full, with the rest retrieved from reference TRBV5-4 and TRBJ1-2, is ETGVTQSPTHLIKTRGQQVTLRCSSQSGHNTVSWYQQALGQGPQFIFQYYREEENGRGNFPPRFSGLQFPNYSSELNVNALELDDSALYLCASSYVGDRDDGYTFGSGTRLTVV.

The rearrangement uses TRBV4-2 and TRBJ2-7, with 12 bases aligning to TRBD2. Germline assignment: CDR1 LGHNA and CDR2 YNFKEQ. There are 16 residues in the CDR3. J was trimmed by 11 bases and V by 1 base; bases with no gene match: 12. The CDR3 DNA reads TGTGCCAGCAGCCAAGGGTCGCTAGCGGGGGGGAGCGAAAAGTACTTC. This codes for CASSQGSLAGGSEKYF.

The rearrangement joins TRBV7-2 to TRBJ2-4; the D gene is possibly TRBD2 (5 bases). The CDR3 runs to 13 residues. Germline CDR1 SGHTA, CDR2 FQGNSA. Trimming took off 3 bases at V and 2 bases at J, with 5 bases between the two ends. The CDR3 here is CASSFGTKNIQYF. The CDR3 coding sequence is TGTGCCAGCAGCTTCGGGACCAAAAACATTCAGTACTTC.

This clone was picked up one time. This chain joins TRBV5-4 and TRBJ2-1, with 8 bases matching TRBD1. The CDR3 loop spans 13 amino acids. The germline gives CDR1 SGHNT, CDR2 YYREEE (reference sequence). The V gene end was trimmed by 4 bases and the J gene end by 6 bases; junction bases not matched to a gene: 3. CDR3 DNA: TGTGCCAGCAGCAGACAGGGGAGCAATGAGCAGTTCTTC. It specifies CASSRQGSNEQFF.

This clone appeared a few times. The chain joins TRBV28 to TRBJ2-5, with D maybe TRBD2 (6 bases). Trimming shortened V by 6 bases and J by 4 bases, and 15 bases separated the two germline ends. Germline V CDR1 and CDR2: MDHEN, SYDVKM. The CDR3 covers 14 residues. Here the CDR3 reads CASSPRLGGETQYF. The CDR3 DNA reads TGTGCCAGCAGCCCCAGGCTGGGGGGAGAGACCCAGTACTTC.

The table lists this clone with a count of one. The gene calls are TRBV4-1 and TRBJ2-7, with 12 bases aligning to TRBD2. Germline CDR1 is MGHRA and CDR2 is YSYEKL. Trimming removed 0 bases from V and 3 bases from J; junction bases left unmatched: 9. CDR3 length: 18 amino acids. CDR3 residues: CASSQDPRLAGGLYEQYF. In DNA form, the CDR3 reads TGCGCCAGCAGCCAAGACCCACGGCTAGCGGGGGGGCTCTACGAGCAGTACTTC.

The J gene is TRBJ1-5, the V gene TRBV5-1; tentative D call: TRBD1 (5 bases). This CDR3 region has 16 residues. With 0 bases removed from V and 1 base from J, the gap between germline ends came to 11 bases. Germline V gene sequence: CDR1 SGHRS, CDR2 YFSETQ. In DNA, the CDR3 is TGCGCCAGCAGCTTGGGTCCGGGGGAAAGCAATCAGCCCCAGCATTTT. It encodes CASSLGPGESNQPQHF.

This chain joins TRBV14 and TRBJ1-2, with D possibly being TRBD1 (5 bases). The CDR3 runs 15 residues. With 4 bases removed from V and 2 bases from J, the gap between germline ends came to 14 bases. Germline assignment: CDR1 SGHDN and CDR2 FVKESK. CDR3 amino acids: CASSRIRGGNYGYTF. Written as DNA, the CDR3 is TGTGCCAGCAGCCGCATAAGGGGCGGCAACTATGGCTACACCTTC.

The genes are TRBV27 and TRBJ2-3, with unresolved D. This CDR3 has 15 amino acids. The germline CDR1 and CDR2 sequences are MNHEY and SMNVEV (reference sequence). Trimming removed 4 bases from V and 0 bases from J, with 11 bases in between. CDR3 residues: CASSSVITSTDTQYF. For the CDR3, the DNA is TGTGCCAGCAGTTCGGTGATTACTAGCACAGATACGCAGTATTTT.

V and J are TRBV14 and TRBJ2-3; no clear D. Trimming stripped 4 bases from V and 3 bases from J, with 14 bases between. This CDR3 is 15 amino acids long. CDR1 is SGHDN, CDR2 FVKESK, per germline. In DNA form, the CDR3 reads TGTGCCAGCAGCCCCCGACTCGCCGGGACAGATACGCAGTATTTT. This codes for CASSPRLAGTDTQYF.

In DNA, the CDR3 is TGCAGCGTTGAAGGTGGCGGGACAGGGAATGGAAACACCATATATTTT. Translation gives CSVEGGGTGNGNTIYF. The chain uses TRBV29-1 and TRBJ1-3; TRBD1 matches at 9 bases. CDR1 is SQVTM, CDR2 ANQGSEA, per germline. The CDR3 sequence is 16 residues long. V lost 1 base, J lost 3 bases, and 7 bases stayed unmatched.

The chain links TRBV6-5 to TRBJ2-1, with D perhaps matching TRBD2 (5 bases). CDR3 size: 15 residues. Deletions cut 6 bases from V and 0 bases from J, with 12 bases between. Germline V lookup: CDR1 MNHEY, CDR2 SVGAGI. The chain's CDR3 is CASRVGLGSYNEQFF. DNA of the CDR3: TGTGCCAGCAGAGTAGGACTCGGCTCCTACAATGAGCAGTTCTTC.